This T cell receptor (beta chain) was sequenced in a study of CXCR3-negative and CXCR3-positive naive CD8 T cells. Study-wide findings and caveats: CXCR3-positive naive cells had TRB CDR3s that were more hydrophobic than CXCR3-negative naive cells had.

In the case of this clonotype: No antigen is known for it.

Germline loops: CDR1 MNHEY, CDR2 SMNVEV (reference sequence). This CDR3 has 17 amino acids. 5' RACE with UMI labels generated the TRB cDNA libraries. TCRdb reworked the 5' RACE reads into one entry per CDR3 protein, no DNA. In all, the sample yields about 120,000 distinct CDR3 sequences. Sequencing used naive CXCR3+ CD8+ T cells from blood. Subset noted: CD45RO-CCR7+CD27+CD95- naive CD8+ T cells expressing CXCR3 (TNR3+). The chain employs TRBV27 and TRBJ2-1; the TCRdb D gene call, TRBD1, has no DNA to confirm it. The clonotype was recovered from a human donor in good health. Some clones in this sample may be carry-over from other donors' samples. The CDR3 protein is CASSRTPDRNSYNEQFF.